The clone carrying this TCR beta chain was seen once. Following extraction, RNA underwent reverse transcription to cDNA, which served as the sequencing template. Measured with immunoSEQ multiplex PCR; TCRdb has only the in-frame clones, and not every one. The data show 100,000 to 150,000 clones, with around 49% seen just once and approximately 18% held by the top ten. This sample was included in a study of CD8+ T cells in alopecia areata. Peripheral blood and lesional scalp punch biopsies came from alopecia areata patients. The input for sequencing was CD8+ T cells sorted from blood, taken at week 0. The sequence was obtained from a human donor with alopecia areata.

The CDR3 DNA sequence: TGTGCCAGCAGCTGGAGCAGAGACAATCAGCCCCAGCATTTT. The encoded protein is CASSWSRDNQPQHF. The rearrangement joins TRBV5-6 to TRBJ1-5; D gene uncertain. Trimming cost V 3 bases and J 3 bases, with 10 bases left between them. The CDR3 is 14 amino acids. Germline CDR1 is SGHDT and CDR2 is YYEEEE.